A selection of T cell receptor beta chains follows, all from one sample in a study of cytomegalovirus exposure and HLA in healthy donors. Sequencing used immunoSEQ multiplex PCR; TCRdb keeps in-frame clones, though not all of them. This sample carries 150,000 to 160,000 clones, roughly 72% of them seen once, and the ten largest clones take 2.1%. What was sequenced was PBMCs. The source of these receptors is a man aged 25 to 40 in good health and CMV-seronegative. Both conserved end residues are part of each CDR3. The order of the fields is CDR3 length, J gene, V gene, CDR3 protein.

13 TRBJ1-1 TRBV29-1 CSAPGQLNTEAFF
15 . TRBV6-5 CASSPRGVISYEQYF
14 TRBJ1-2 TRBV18 CASSVDRTNYGYTF
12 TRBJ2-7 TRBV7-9 CSSSLSRGEQYF
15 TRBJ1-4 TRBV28 CASAPPQGPNEKLFF
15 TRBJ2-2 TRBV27 CASSFVGGASGELFF
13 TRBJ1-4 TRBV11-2 CASSLRSEGKLFF
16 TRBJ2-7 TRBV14 CASSQPGHRSSYEQYF
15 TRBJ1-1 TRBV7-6 CASSPRGTGNTEAFF
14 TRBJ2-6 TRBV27 CATPSSSGANVLTF
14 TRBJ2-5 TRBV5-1 CASSLQQGQETQYF
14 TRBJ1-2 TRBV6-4 CAWDRVRANYGYTF
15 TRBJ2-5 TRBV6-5 CASSSGGGPRETQYF
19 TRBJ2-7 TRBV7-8 CASSLRPRGASGALYEQYF
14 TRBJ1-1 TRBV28 CASSFGQGGTEAFF
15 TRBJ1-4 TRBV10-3 CAISEKGAGIEKLFF